This TCR beta chain was recorded in a study of read filtering for tumor transcriptome and immune sequencing (dated by TCRdb to between 2020 and 2021). For context, the study as a whole: The cohort had about 17 male and roughly 14 female patients with a mean age of roughly 62 years, ranging from roughly 40 to 90. Whole-transcriptome libraries were prepared with the TruSeq RNA Access Library Prep Kit after DNase treatment. By revised international staging, 8 patients were R-ISS I, 16 were R-ISS II and over 5 were R-ISS III. Using the same bone marrow samples, the study ran both targeted immune repertoire sequencing and bulk whole-transcriptome sequencing and then compared the TCR repertoires from each method. One of the main goals was to work out a read-filtering strategy for immune repertoire data, in particular whether clonotypes backed by only a single read should be removed. TCR-region mapped reads per sample ranged from about 4.05 to 11 million with IR-seq versus only roughly 85 to 1273 with RNA-seq. Results and caveats for the whole study, not just this receptor: Single-read clonotypes made up roughly four fifths of clonotypes but only approximately 3.5% of total reads in IR-seq, compared with approximately 70% of clonotypes and approximately 45% of reads in RNA-seq. Compared with RNA-seq, IR-seq captured clonotypes at much higher depth and more reliably, and a smaller IR-seq throughput was enough to identify most shared clonotypes. When single-read clonotypes were removed, the proportions of shared clonotypes in IR-seq and RNA-seq correlated more strongly. The sorted CD138-negative fraction was not purified T cells but a mixed bone marrow immune population.

Every patient had bone marrow sampled at the time of active disease. Ficoll-Hypaque density gradient centrifugation was used to isolate bone marrow mononuclear cells. CD138-negative cells were obtained by negative selection after labeling with CD138 magnetic microbeads on a MACS separator, removing myeloma plasma cells. Flow cytometry on an Attune NxT with CD138 antibodies was used to check the purity of the isolated cells. Total RNA was extracted with TRIzol reagent and quantified with a NanoDrop spectrophotometer. Paired RNA-seq and IR-seq were performed on the CD138-negative bone marrow sample of each patient. The sample holds many counts of this clonotype. What antigen it recognizes has not been identified. Nothing much larger sits one base from this clone, and base qualities are not available. CDR1 SGHTA and CDR2 FQGNSA were looked up in the germline V gene. The cysteine opens and the phenylalanine closes a CDR3 of 16 amino acids. CDR3 DNA is the only sequence kept; it has 48 bases, read in frame from the first base. After removal of 1 base from V and 7 bases from J, the junction retains 4 bases not matched to a gene.

The Immunoverse kit was used to build TCR libraries from around 400 ng RNA, with molecular barcoded adaptors covering alpha/delta and beta/gamma chains. TCR library preparation used the same RNA that was used for transcriptome sequencing. Sequencing of TCR libraries was carried out on an Illumina HiSeq 4000 with 2 x 150 cycles. Turning to the authors' computational methods: TCR reads were aligned to human V, D, J and C references and assembled into CDR3 clonotypes with MiXCR, including quality filtering and error correction. The tcR package in R was used for analysis of clonotype counts and gene usage diversity. Raw mapping reads were checked after the RNA-seq reads had been mapped by STAR aligner version 2.5.3a onto the human GRCh37 genome. To test the effect of sequencing depth on detected clonotypes, IR-seq fastq files were randomly downsampled using Seqtk 1.3. TCRdb reran the public reads through fastp at Q25 and MiXCR, keeping productive beta chains. Records with the same CDR3 protein are collapsed into one entry carrying the most frequent genes and DNA. The V and J calls and clone size are TCRdb's, not the authors'. This sample comprises fewer than 150,000 distinct CDR3 sequences, about an eighth of them detected only once. The ten most abundant clones make up about 11% of the sample.

Sequenced: a population of CD138-negative cells sorted from bone marrow. What this sample's cell subset or site label stands for: bone marrow mononuclear cells depleted of CD138+ plasma/myeloma cells by negative magnetic selection. The V gene is TRBV7-2 and the J gene is TRBJ2-1, with 13 bases in between that match TRBD2. The clonotype originates from a donor aged 40 or older with multiple myeloma. The nucleotides read TGTGCCAGCAGCTTAGATGGGACTAGCGGGACGAATGAGCAGTTCTTC. Its amino acids are CASSLDGTSGTNEQFF.